This T cell receptor beta chain was obtained from a study of preoperative IRX-2 immunotherapy in early breast cancer. Treatment of the sample: preoperative locoregional IRX-2 cytokine immunotherapy. This phase Ib study tested locoregional IRX-2 cytokine immunotherapy given before surgery. The CDR3 is 15 residues long. Germline V gene lookup returns CDR1 SGHVS and CDR2 FQNEAQ. V was pared by 5 bases and J by 4 bases, with 9 bases of the junction left unmatched. Sequenced by immunoSEQ multiplex PCR; TCRdb stores in-frame clones only, minus some. The sample comprises 30,000 to 45,000 clones, roughly 82% of which are singletons, and about 1.5% rests with the top ten.

The chain recombines TRBV7-8 with TRBJ2-7, with 9 bases identical to TRBD1. The source is a human donor with breast cancer. Sequencing was performed on lymph node tissue, taken after IRX-2 immunotherapy. CDR3 sequence reads: CASSRGTGTGYEQYF. CDR3 in DNA: TGTGCCAGCAGCAGAGGTACCGGGACAGGGTACGAGCAGTACTTC.